This T cell receptor beta chain was obtained from a study of breast tumors, draining lymph nodes, adjacent tissues. MiXCR, applied by TCRdb to the multiplex PCR reads, yields one record per CDR3 protein. The profile shows some 170,000 distinct CDR3 sequences, about 33% of them singletons. CDR3 length: 13 amino acids. Germline trimming cut 12 bases from V and 1 base from J; bases unmatched to any gene: 4. CDR1 is KGHDR and CDR2 is SFDVKD in the germline V gene. Samples came from axillary lymph nodes draining the breast cancer. Study outcomes and limitations: Findings are consistent with lymph node origin and intratumoral expansion of most tumor T cells. Luminal-like breast cancer showed significantly higher tumor–nontumor repertoire similarity than basal-like. Tumor repertoires ranked between lymph nodes and nontumor tissue in diversity, with V and J gene preferences.

This clonotype was seen a single time. Its target is unknown. V and J are TRBV24-1 and TRBJ2-3; TRBD1 agrees at 9 bases. The source material was axillary lymph node tissue. The TCR sequence derives from a female donor with breast cancer. Some clones in this sample may be carry-over from other donors' samples. The CDR3 DNA is TGTGCCGTACAGGGGGCTGGCACAGATACGCAGTATTTT. This codes for CAVQGAGTDTQYF.